This TCR beta chain was captured in a study of tumor and adjacent non-tumor tissue in lung cancer. In the study overall: Histology: 11 to 13 adenocarcinoma, a couple of squamous cell carcinoma, 1 small cell lung cancer. Whole-study results and caveats: Top 100 clones took a larger repertoire share in normal lung. Significantly higher TCR diversity was found in tumor than normal lung.

For this clonotype: The antigen is not known. Since no conserved phenylalanine or tryptophan closes the CDR3, a read error is the likely cause.

This sample's RNA came from whole unsorted tissue. A modified ARM-PCR protocol with three rounds of nested PCR amplified TCRbeta. TCRdb redid the calling of the multiplex PCR reads with MiXCR, one entry per CDR3 protein. The sample holds 78,000 or so distinct CDR3 sequences, approximately 79% seen once. Trimming stripped 4 bases from V and 6 bases from J, with 10 bases between. There are 12 residues in the CDR3. In germline, CDR1 is DFQATT, CDR2 SNEGSKA (reference sequence). Sequencing input: lung tumor tissue. V gene TRBV20-1 combines with J gene TRBJ1-5, with unresolved D. The clonotype was recovered from a woman aged 45-60 years with non-small cell lung cancer. The CDR3 DNA reads as TGCAGTGCTAATATGGGTATTCAGCCCCAGCATCTT. It yields the protein CSANMGIQPQHL.